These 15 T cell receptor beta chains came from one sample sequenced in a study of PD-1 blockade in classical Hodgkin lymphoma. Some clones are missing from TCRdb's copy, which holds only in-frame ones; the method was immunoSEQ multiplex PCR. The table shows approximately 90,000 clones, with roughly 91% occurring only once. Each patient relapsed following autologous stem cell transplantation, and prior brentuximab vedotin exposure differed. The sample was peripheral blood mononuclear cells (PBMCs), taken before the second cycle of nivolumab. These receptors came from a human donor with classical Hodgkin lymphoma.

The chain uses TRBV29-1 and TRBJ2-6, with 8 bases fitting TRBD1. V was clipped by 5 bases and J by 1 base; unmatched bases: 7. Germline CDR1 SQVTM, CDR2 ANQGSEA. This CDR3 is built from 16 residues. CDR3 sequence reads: CSVFDRGASGANVLTF. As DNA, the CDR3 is TGCAGCGTTTTTGACAGGGGCGCTTCTGGGGCCAACGTCCTGACTTTC.

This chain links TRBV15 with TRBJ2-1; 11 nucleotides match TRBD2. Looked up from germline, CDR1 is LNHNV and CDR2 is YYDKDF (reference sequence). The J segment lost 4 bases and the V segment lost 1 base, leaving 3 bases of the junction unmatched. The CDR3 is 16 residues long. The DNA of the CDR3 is TGTGCCACCAGCAGAGGACTAGCGGGAACTTACAATGAGCAGTTCTTC. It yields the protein CATSRGLAGTYNEQFF.

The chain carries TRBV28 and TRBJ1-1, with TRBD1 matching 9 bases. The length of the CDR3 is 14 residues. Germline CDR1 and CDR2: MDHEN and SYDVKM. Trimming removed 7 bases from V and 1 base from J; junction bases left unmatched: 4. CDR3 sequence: CASTTGGWNTEAFF. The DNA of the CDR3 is TGTGCCAGCACCACAGGGGGCTGGAACACTGAAGCTTTCTTT. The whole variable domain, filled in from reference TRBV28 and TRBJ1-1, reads DVKVTQSSRYLVKRTGEKVFLECVQDMDHENMFWYRQDPGLGLRLIYFSYDVKMKEKGDIPEGYSVSREKKERFSLILESASTNQTSMYLCASTTGGWNTEAFFGQGTRLTVV.

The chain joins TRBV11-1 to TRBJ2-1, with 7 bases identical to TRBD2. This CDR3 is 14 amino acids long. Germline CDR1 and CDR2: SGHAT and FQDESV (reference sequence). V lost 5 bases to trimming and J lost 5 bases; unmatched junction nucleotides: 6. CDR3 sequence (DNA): TGTGCCAGCAGCATTAGCGGGCTCCACAATGAGCAGTTCTTC. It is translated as CASSISGLHNEQFF.

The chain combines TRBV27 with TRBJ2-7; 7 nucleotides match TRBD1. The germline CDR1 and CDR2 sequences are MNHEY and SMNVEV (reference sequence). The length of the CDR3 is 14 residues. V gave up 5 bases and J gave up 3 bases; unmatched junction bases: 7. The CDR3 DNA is TGTGCCAGCAGTACGGTAGCAGGGGGCTACGAGCAGTACTTC. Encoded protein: CASSTVAGGYEQYF.

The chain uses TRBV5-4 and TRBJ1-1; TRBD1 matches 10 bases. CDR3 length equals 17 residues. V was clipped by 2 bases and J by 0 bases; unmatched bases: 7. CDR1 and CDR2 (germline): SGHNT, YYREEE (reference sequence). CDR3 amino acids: CASSFLGQGILNTEAFF. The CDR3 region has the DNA TGTGCCAGCAGCTTCCTGGGACAGGGGATTCTGAACACTGAAGCTTTCTTT.

CDR3 region: CASSSSLQDRVYEQYF. The CDR3 DNA sequence: TGTGCCAGCAGCTCCAGTCTTCAGGACAGGGTTTACGAGCAGTACTTC. The chain carries TRBV7-2 and TRBJ2-7; 8 bases agree with TRBD1. Trimming removed 4 bases from V and 4 bases from J; junction bases left unmatched: 12. The CDR3 spans 16 residues. Germline lookup yields CDR1 SGHTA and CDR2 FQGNSA.

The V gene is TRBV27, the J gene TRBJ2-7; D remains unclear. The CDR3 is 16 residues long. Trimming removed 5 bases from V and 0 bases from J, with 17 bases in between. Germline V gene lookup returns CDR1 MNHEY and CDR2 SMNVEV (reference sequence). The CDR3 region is CASSIAAVSSSYEQYF. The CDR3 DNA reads TGTGCCAGCAGTATCGCAGCCGTATCCAGCTCCTACGAGCAGTACTTC.

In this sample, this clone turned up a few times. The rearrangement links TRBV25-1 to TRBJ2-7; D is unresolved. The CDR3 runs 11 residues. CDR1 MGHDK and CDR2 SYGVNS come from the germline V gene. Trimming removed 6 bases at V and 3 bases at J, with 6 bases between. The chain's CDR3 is CASRSGYEQYF. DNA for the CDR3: TGTGCCAGCAGGTCGGGCTACGAGCAGTACTTC.

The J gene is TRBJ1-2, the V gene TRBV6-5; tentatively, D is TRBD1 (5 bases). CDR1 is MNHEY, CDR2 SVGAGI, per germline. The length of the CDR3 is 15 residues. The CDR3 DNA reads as TGTCCGTCAGGGCGGGGAGGTAGGGAAGACTATGGCTACACCTTC. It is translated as CPSGRGGREDYGYTF.

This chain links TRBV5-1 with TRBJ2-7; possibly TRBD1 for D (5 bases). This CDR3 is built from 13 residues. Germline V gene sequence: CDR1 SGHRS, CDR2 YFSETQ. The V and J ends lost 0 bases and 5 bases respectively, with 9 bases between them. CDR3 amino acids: CASSLAGSNEQYF. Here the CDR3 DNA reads TGCGCCAGCAGCTTGGCAGGGTCCAACGAGCAGTACTTC.

The CDR3 sequence: CAWSVGGYPYNEQFF. The CDR3 DNA sequence: TGTGCCTGGAGTGTTGGTGGGTACCCTTACAATGAGCAGTTCTTC. The V call is TRBV30, the J call TRBJ2-1; D gene uncertain. V lost 0 bases and J 4 bases, leaving 13 bases between the germline ends. This CDR3 region has 15 residues. Germline loops: CDR1 GTSNPN, CDR2 SVGIG (reference sequence).

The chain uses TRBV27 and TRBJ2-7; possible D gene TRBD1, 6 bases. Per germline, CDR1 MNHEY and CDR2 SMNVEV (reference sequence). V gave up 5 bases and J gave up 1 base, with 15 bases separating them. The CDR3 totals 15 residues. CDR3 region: CASSRRGQFSYEQYF. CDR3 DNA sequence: TGTGCCAGCAGTCGTAGAGGACAGTTTTCCTACGAGCAGTACTTC.

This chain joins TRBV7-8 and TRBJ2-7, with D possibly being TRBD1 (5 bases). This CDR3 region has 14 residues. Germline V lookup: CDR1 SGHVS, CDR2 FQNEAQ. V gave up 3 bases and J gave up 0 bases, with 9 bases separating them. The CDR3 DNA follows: TGTGCCAGCAGCTTTACAGGTATCTCCTACGAGCAGTACTTC. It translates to CASSFTGISYEQYF.

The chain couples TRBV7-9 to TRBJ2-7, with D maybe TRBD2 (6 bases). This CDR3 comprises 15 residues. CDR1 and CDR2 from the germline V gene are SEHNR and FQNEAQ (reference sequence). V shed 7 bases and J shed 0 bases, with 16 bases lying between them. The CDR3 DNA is TGTGCCAGCACGCTACACAGCGGGTACTCCTACGAGCAGTACTTC. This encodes CASTLHSGYSYEQYF.